The rows below give T cell receptor beta chains drawn from one sample of a study of cytomegalovirus exposure and HLA in healthy donors. Profiled with immunoSEQ multiplex PCR; TCRdb holds only in-frame clones, not every one. The sample lists approximately 220,000 clones; roughly 80% were seen once. Specimen: PBMCs. The receptors derive from a girl aged 2-10 years in good health and CMV-seronegative. Each CDR3 is given with its conserved first and last residue. A D gene is named only where the DNA matches it firmly. Some rows mark clone size as missing; the rest say once, few, many or name a class of expanded clone.

d_gene: TRBD2
j_gene: TRBJ2-3
abundance: -
v_gene: TRBV5-5
CDR3aa: CASSLSGGFKDTQYF
CDR3nt: TGTGCCAGCAGCTTGTCGGGGGGTTTTAAGGATACGCAGTATTTT

d_gene: -
j_gene: TRBJ1-5
abundance: -
v_gene: TRBV7-6
CDR3aa: CASSLGDINQPQHF
CDR3nt: TGTGCCAGCAGCTTAGGGGACATAAATCAGCCCCAGCATTTT

d_gene: TRBD2
j_gene: TRBJ2-3
abundance: -
v_gene: TRBV4-2
CDR3aa: CASTKKSVLAGVGTQYF
CDR3nt: TGTGCCAGCACTAAAAAATCGGTACTAGCGGGAGTAGGTACGCAGTATTTT

d_gene: TRBD1
j_gene: TRBJ1-6
abundance: -
v_gene: TRBV10-2
CDR3aa: CASTLSRKQQGWYSPLHF
CDR3nt: TGCGCCAGCACTTTGTCCCGGAAGCAACAGGGGTGGTATTCACCCCTCCACTTT

d_gene: TRBD2
j_gene: TRBJ2-5
abundance: -
v_gene: TRBV2
CDR3aa: CANGAGGETQYF
CDR3nt: TGTGCCAACGGGGCGGGGGGGGAGACCCAGTACTTC

d_gene: -
j_gene: TRBJ2-7
abundance: -
v_gene: TRBV6-5
CDR3aa: CASSSMDRFYEQYF
CDR3nt: TGTGCCAGCAGTTCAATGGACAGATTCTACGAGCAGTACTTC

d_gene: -
j_gene: TRBJ2-5
abundance: -
v_gene: TRBV7-9
CDR3aa: CASSSRGGAEETQYF
CDR3nt: TGTGCCAGCAGCTCCCGGGGCGGGGCGGAGGAGACCCAGTACTTC

d_gene: -
j_gene: TRBJ1-1
abundance: -
v_gene: TRBV4-1
CDR3aa: CASSPRGNTEAFF
CDR3nt: TGCGCCAGCAGCCCCAGGGGGAACACTGAAGCTTTCTTT

d_gene: -
j_gene: TRBJ1-3
abundance: -
v_gene: TRBV6-1
CDR3aa: CASSGQAGNTIYF
CDR3nt: TGTGCCAGCAGTGGACAGGCGGGAAACACCATATATTTT

d_gene: -
j_gene: TRBJ2-2
abundance: once
v_gene: TRBV6-5
CDR3aa: CASSSTVNTGELFF
CDR3nt: TGTGCCAGCAGTTCTACAGTGAACACCGGGGAGCTGTTTTTT

d_gene: TRBD1
j_gene: TRBJ1-5
abundance: -
v_gene: TRBV19
CDR3aa: CASTTTGQGSFQPQHF
CDR3nt: TGTGCCAGTACCACTACCGGACAGGGCTCTTTTCAGCCCCAGCATTTT

d_gene: TRBD2
j_gene: TRBJ2-7
abundance: -
v_gene: TRBV27
CDR3aa: CASSRRLTSGGSYEQYF
CDR3nt: TGTGCCAGCAGTCGCCGCCTGACTAGCGGAGGGTCCTACGAGCAGTACTTC

d_gene: -
j_gene: TRBJ2-1
abundance: -
v_gene: TRBV19
CDR3aa: CASSIDSARSIPGPYNEQFF
CDR3nt: TGTGCCAGTAGTATAGATTCGGCCCGCTCAATCCCGGGTCCCTACAATGAGCAGTTCTTC

d_gene: TRBD1
j_gene: TRBJ2-3
abundance: -
v_gene: TRBV30
CDR3aa: CAWSVGQGNTDTQYF
CDR3nt: TGTGCCTGGAGTGTAGGACAGGGTAACACAGATACGCAGTATTTT

d_gene: -
j_gene: TRBJ1-2
abundance: -
v_gene: TRBV19
CDR3aa: CASNKAQGNYGYTF
CDR3nt: TGTGCCAGTAATAAAGCTCAGGGGAACTATGGCTACACCTTC

d_gene: -
j_gene: TRBJ2-1
abundance: once
v_gene: TRBV5-5
CDR3aa: CASSLGPSSYNEQFF
CDR3nt: TGTGCCAGCAGCTTGGGGCCCAGCTCCTACAATGAGCAGTTCTTC

d_gene: TRBD2
j_gene: TRBJ2-7
abundance: -
v_gene: TRBV25-1
CDR3aa: CASSDRSSGRLREYEQYF
CDR3nt: TGTGCCAGCAGTGACCGAAGTAGCGGGAGATTAAGGGAATACGAGCAGTACTTC

d_gene: -
j_gene: TRBJ2-5
abundance: few
v_gene: TRBV5-4
CDR3aa: CASSLAGEYQETQYF
CDR3nt: TGTGCCAGCAGCTTGGCAGGCGAGTACCAAGAGACCCAGTACTTC

d_gene: TRBD1
j_gene: TRBJ1-6
abundance: -
v_gene: TRBV6-5
CDR3aa: CASSYRDRGNSPLHF
CDR3nt: TGTGCCAGCAGTTACCGGGACAGGGGTAATTCACCCCTCCACTTT

d_gene: TRBD1
j_gene: TRBJ2-1
abundance: -
v_gene: TRBV7-9
CDR3aa: CASSTDRGANNEQFF
CDR3nt: TGTGCCAGCAGCACCGACAGGGGGGCTAACAATGAGCAGTTCTTC

d_gene: TRBD2
j_gene: TRBJ2-2
abundance: -
v_gene: TRBV5-1
CDR3aa: CASSFPRLAGIANTGELFF
CDR3nt: TGCGCCAGCAGCTTCCCTCGACTAGCGGGGATCGCGAACACCGGGGAGCTGTTTTTT

d_gene: -
j_gene: TRBJ2-5
abundance: -
v_gene: TRBV7-9
CDR3aa: CSSSLGLQETQYF
CDR3nt: TGTTCCAGCAGCTTAGGACTACAAGAGACCCAGTACTTC

d_gene: TRBD1
j_gene: TRBJ2-7
abundance: -
v_gene: TRBV7-2
CDR3aa: CASSWYRGKQYF
CDR3nt: TGTGCCAGCAGCTGGTACAGGGGTAAGCAGTACTTC

d_gene: TRBD2
j_gene: TRBJ2-5
abundance: -
v_gene: TRBV19
CDR3aa: CASSRLAGGETQYF
CDR3nt: TGTGCCAGTTCGCGACTAGCGGGGGGAGAGACCCAGTACTTC

d_gene: -
j_gene: TRBJ2-2
abundance: -
v_gene: TRBV7-2
CDR3aa: CASSPLVGGTGELFF
CDR3nt: TGTGCCAGCAGCCCCCTCGTAGGGGGTACCGGGGAGCTGTTTTTT

d_gene: -
j_gene: TRBJ2-7
abundance: -
v_gene: TRBV21-1
CDR3aa: CASSKGGDRQYF
CDR3nt: TGTGCCAGCAGCAAAGGGGGCGACAGGCAGTACTTC

d_gene: -
j_gene: TRBJ2-1
abundance: -
v_gene: TRBV30
CDR3aa: CAWSELAPYNEQFF
CDR3nt: TGTGCCTGGAGTGAATTAGCCCCCTACAATGAGCAGTTCTTC

d_gene: TRBD2
j_gene: TRBJ2-7
abundance: few
v_gene: TRBV6-5
CDR3aa: CASSLTSGDSYEQYF
CDR3nt: TGTGCCAGCAGTCTGACTAGCGGGGACTCCTACGAGCAGTACTTC

d_gene: -
j_gene: TRBJ1-1
abundance: few
v_gene: TRBV27
CDR3aa: CASSFSGVASKAFF
CDR3nt: TGTGCCAGCAGTTTTTCAGGGGTTGCTTCAAAAGCTTTCTTT

d_gene: -
j_gene: TRBJ2-4
abundance: -
v_gene: TRBV4-2
CDR3aa: CASSQDSSAWAGNIQYF
CDR3nt: TGTGCCAGCAGCCAAGATAGCAGCGCTTGGGCGGGAAACATTCAGTACTTC